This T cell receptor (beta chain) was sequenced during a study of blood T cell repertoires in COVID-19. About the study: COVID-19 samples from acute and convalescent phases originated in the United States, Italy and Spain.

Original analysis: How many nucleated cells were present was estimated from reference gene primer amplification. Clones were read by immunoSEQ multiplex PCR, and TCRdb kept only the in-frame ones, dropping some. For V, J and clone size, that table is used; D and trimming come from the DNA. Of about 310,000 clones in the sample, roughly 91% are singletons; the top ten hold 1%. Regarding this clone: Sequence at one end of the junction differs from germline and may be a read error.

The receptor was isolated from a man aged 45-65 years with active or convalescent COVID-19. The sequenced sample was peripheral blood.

CDR3 coding DNA: TGTGCCAGCAGCTTGACAGGGGACACAGGGGAGCTGTTTTTT. Translating gives CASSLTGDTGELFF. The V and J genes are TRBV5-6 and TRBJ2-2; 7 bases match TRBD1. The CDR3 spans 14 residues. Germline V gene data show CDR1 as SGHDT and CDR2 as YYEEEE. Together with reference TRBV5-6 and TRBJ2-2, the CDR3 gives the full variable domain: DAGVTQSPTHLIKTRGQQVTLRCSPKSGHDTVSWYQQALGQGPQFIFQYYEEEERQRGNFPDRFSGHQFPNYSSELNVNALLLGDSALYLCASSLTGDTGELFFGEGSRLTVL.